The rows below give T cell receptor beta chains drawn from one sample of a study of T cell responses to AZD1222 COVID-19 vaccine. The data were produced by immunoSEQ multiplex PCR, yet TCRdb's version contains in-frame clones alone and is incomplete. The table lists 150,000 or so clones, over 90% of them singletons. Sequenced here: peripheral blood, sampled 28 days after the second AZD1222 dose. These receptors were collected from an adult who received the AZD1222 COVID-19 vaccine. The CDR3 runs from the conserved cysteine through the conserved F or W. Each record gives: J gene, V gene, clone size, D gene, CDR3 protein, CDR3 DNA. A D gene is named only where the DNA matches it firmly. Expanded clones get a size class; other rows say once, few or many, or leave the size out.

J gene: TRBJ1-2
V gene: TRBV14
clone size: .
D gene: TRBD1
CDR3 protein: CASSRGTETRYTF
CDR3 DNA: TGTGCCAGCAGCCGAGGGACAGAGACTCGCTACACCTTC

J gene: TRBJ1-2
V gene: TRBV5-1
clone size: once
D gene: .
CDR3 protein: CASSLEGPYGYTF
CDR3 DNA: TGCGCCAGCAGCTTGGAGGGACCATATGGCTACACCTTC

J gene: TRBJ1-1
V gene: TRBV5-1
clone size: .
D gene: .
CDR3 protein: CASSLAAGPGTEAFF
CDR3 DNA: TGCGCCAGCAGCTTGGCCGCAGGTCCTGGCACTGAAGCTTTCTTT

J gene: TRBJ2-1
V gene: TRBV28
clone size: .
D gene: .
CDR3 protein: CASGSFGYNEQFF
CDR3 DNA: TGTGCCAGCGGCTCGTTTGGGTACAATGAGCAGTTCTTC

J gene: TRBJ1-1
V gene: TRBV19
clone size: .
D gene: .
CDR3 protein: CASTLLGPNTEAFF
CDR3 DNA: TGTGCCAGTACCCTTTTGGGGCCGAACACTGAAGCTTTCTTT

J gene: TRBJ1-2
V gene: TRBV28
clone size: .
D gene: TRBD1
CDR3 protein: CASGDRGRNYGYTF
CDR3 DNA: TGTGCCAGCGGGGACAGGGGGCGCAACTATGGCTACACCTTC

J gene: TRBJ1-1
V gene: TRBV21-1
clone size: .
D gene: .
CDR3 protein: CASRTGLPMNTEAFF
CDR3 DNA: TGTGCCAGCAGGACAGGGTTACCGATGAACACTGAAGCTTTCTTT

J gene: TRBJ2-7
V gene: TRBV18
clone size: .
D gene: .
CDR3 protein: CASSPNGVGEQYF
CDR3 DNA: TGTGCCAGCTCACCAAATGGGGTGGGCGAGCAGTACTTC

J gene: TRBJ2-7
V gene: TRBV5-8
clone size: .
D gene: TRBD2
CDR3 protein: CASSLHLAGGRHSYEQYF
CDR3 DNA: TGTGCCAGCAGCTTGCATTTAGCGGGAGGACGTCACTCCTACGAGCAGTACTTC

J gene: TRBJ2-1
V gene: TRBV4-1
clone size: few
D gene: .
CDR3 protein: CASSHERSGSSDEQFF
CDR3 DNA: TGCGCCAGCAGCCATGAAAGAAGTGGCTCAAGCGATGAGCAGTTCTTC

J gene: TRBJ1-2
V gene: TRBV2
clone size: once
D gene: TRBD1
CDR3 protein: CASNDREKPHYGYTF
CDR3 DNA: TGTGCCAGCAACGACAGGGAAAAGCCCCACTATGGCTACACCTTC

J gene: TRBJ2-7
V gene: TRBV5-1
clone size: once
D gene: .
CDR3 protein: CASSLAPSSRLPYEQYF
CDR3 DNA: TGCGCCAGCAGCTTGGCCCCATCCTCTAGGCTCCCCTACGAGCAGTACTTC

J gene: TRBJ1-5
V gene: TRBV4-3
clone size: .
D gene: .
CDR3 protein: CASSQGTGRQQPQHF
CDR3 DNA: TGCGCCAGCAGCCAAGGAACAGGGCGGCAACAGCCCCAGCATTTT

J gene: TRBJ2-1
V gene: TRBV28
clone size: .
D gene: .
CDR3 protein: CASSSPMGSVDEQFF
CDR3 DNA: TGTGCCAGCAGTTCCCCCATGGGGAGCGTTGATGAGCAGTTCTTC

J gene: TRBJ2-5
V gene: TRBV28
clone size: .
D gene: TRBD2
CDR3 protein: CASRGTSGTLQETQYF
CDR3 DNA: TGTGCCAGCAGAGGGACTAGCGGGACCCTCCAAGAGACCCAGTACTTC

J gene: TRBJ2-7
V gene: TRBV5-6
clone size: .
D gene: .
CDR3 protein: CASSPNRFYEQYF
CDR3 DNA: TGTGCCAGCAGCCCAAACAGGTTTTACGAGCAGTACTTC

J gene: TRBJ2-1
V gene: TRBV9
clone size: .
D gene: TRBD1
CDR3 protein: CASSVLTGKYNEQFF
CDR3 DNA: TGTGCCAGCAGCGTACTGACAGGGAAATACAATGAGCAGTTCTTC

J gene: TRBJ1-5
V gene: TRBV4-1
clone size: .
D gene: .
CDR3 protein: CASSQGRTDLFQPQHF
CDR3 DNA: TGCGCCAGCAGCCAAGGCCGGACAGACTTGTTTCAGCCCCAGCATTTT